This T cell receptor (beta chain) was captured in a study of shared clonotypes between healthy human individuals. General study points: The small donor group covered limited genetic and exposure diversity. Estimated richness values were generally larger in naive subsets than in memory subsets.

Concerning this clone: Antigen: not known. Other DNA sequences in the same sample also yield this CDR3.

Naive CD8 cells lacked CD45RO and underwent positive selection for CCR7, leaving out terminally differentiated effector memory CD45RA+ cells. Sorted-subset replicate PCRs used 200 ng DNA, some 33,000 T cell genomes. Data came from immunoSEQ multiplex PCR; TCRdb stores just in-frame clones and leaves some out. There are roughly 2.1 million clones in the sample; about 93% occur only once, and roughly 1.7% lies in the top ten. The germline V and J ends were trimmed by 0 bases and 4 bases, with 10 bases remaining between them. The germline gives CDR1 SEHNR, CDR2 FQNEAQ (reference sequence). The CDR3 length is 14 residues.

The TCR comes from a man younger than 30 in good health. Some clones in this sample may be carry-over from other donors' samples. Source material: naive CD8+ T cells from PBMCs. The chain carries TRBV7-9 and TRBJ2-7; D not resolved. The CDR3 region has the DNA TGTGCCAGCAGCTTAGCGGGCCGCCCATACGAGCAGTACTTC. It yields the protein CASSLAGRPYEQYF.